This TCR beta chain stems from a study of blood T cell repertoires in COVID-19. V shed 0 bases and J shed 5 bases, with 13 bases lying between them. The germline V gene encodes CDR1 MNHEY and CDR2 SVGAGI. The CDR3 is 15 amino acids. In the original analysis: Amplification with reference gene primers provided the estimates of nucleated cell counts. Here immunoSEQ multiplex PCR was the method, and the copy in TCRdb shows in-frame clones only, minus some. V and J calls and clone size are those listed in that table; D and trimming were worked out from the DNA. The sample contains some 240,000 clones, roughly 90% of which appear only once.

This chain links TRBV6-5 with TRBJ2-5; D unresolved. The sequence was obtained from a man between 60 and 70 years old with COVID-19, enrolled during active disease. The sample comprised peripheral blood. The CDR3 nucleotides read TGTGCCAGCAGTTACTCAACTACGAACGGGGAGACCCAGTACTTC. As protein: CASSYSTTNGETQYF.